The present T cell receptor beta chain was sequenced within a study of shared clonotypes between healthy human individuals. The count of this clone is one. Some clones are missing from TCRdb's copy, which holds only in-frame ones; the method was immunoSEQ multiplex PCR. The sample includes hundreds of thousands of clones, under 80% seen only once; the top ten take 10%. The ends were cut back, 1 base at V and 11 bases at J, with 14 bases in the middle. CDR3 length: 13 amino acids. The germline V gene has CDR1 SEHNR and CDR2 FQNEAQ (reference sequence). The sequencing input was memory CD4+ T cells sorted from blood. Subset of the sample: CD45RA-negative fraction. The chain carries TRBV7-9 and TRBJ1-1; maybe TRBD1 (5 bases). This clonotype originated in a man under 40 in good health. The CDR3 region has the DNA TGTGCCAGCAGCTTAGGTCAGGGCGAGGGGGCTTTCTTT. Translation: CASSLGQGEGAFF.